The present T cell receptor (beta chain) was sequenced within a study of OX40 agonist ivuxolimab in advanced cancers. As for the study in general: Two patients with cutaneous melanoma and one with hepatocellular carcinoma, three in total, showed partial responses. Whole-study findings and limits: In general, CD8+ T cells held more expanded clones than CD4+ did, on average.

This clone appeared a single time. Antigen: not known. Clones were read by immunoSEQ multiplex PCR, and TCRdb kept only the in-frame ones, dropping some. This table has some 6,700 clones, approximately 94% appearing once. Trimming pared 2 bases from V and 7 bases from J, leaving 14 bases between. Germline CDR1 is MNHNY and CDR2 is SVGAGI (reference sequence). The CDR3 runs to 14 residues. The TCR was taken from an adult with an advanced solid tumor such as melanoma, head and neck, liver or kidney cancer. The rearrangement joins TRBV6-6 to TRBJ1-2; unclear D gene. Sequenced material: CD4+ or CD8+ T cells sorted from blood, taken in a trial of the OX40 agonist ivuxolimab. In nucleotides, the CDR3 is TGTGCCAGCAGTTACGGCGGCCCCTATGGTGGCTACACCTTC. Protein: CASSYGGPYGGYTF.